The sequence of this T cell receptor beta chain was determined in a study of cytomegalovirus exposure and HLA in healthy donors (dated by TCRdb to about 2017). Looking at the study overall: A later analysis indicated that the 120 or so validation repertoires were generated on the platform also employed for the approximately 700 repertoires of the first cohort. The study aimed to test whether signatures of past pathogen exposure could be identified by cataloging public T cell receptors. In addition to the first cohort of 666 subjects, a separate validation cohort of 120 different subjects was used. To predict cytomegalovirus infection status, the study brought together high-throughput TCR immunosequencing, statistical association of individual TCRs with disease status, and machine learning.

Counted from cysteine to phenylalanine, this CDR3 has 14 amino acids. Only the CDR3 portion is preserved as DNA: 42 bases, with reading frame beginning at the first base. V and J lose 3 bases and 7 bases, and a span of 15 bases separates them. CDR1 and CDR2 were assigned from the germline V gene as SGHDN and FVKESK. The library was produced with the immunoSEQ multiplex PCR assay. Per the original workflow: A statistical classification framework was built to diagnose cytomegalovirus status from the catalog of TCR beta chain sequences. TCRdb took this table from immuneACCESS and kept in-frame rearrangements with V and J called. Such tables lack part of the clones; where checked against another copy, unresolved V genes explain under half of the gap, and the rest is unexplained. That table furnishes V, J and clone size, whereas the DNA furnished D and trimming. The sample table records some 120,000 clones; more than 75% of these occur just once. The ten largest account for 2.1% of the sample.

Study-wide findings and limitations: It was suggested by the authors that the approach could potentially be generalized to other disease states and immunological phenotypes. In both the original and validation cohorts, the classifier was reported to diagnose cytomegalovirus status with high specificity and sensitivity. In vitro tests confirmed that three of the cytomegalovirus-associated TCR beta chains recognize cytomegalovirus antigens. The study listed approximately 150 TCR beta chains as associated with cytomegalovirus. In a later analysis, TCRs clustered in the first cohort were found to also tend to co-occur in the approximately 110 validation repertoires, with roughly 93% of cluster scores above 0. The validation cohort had no HLA typing available for a later analysis, so co-occurrence within that cohort was assessed over all 110 or so repertoires. Most TCR sequences were observed very rarely across donors, whereas some public TCRs were present in many individuals.

The donors were included in the validation cohort of approximately 120 subjects, a group kept apart from the roughly 670-subject first cohort. A note on this clone: The antigen this receptor binds is unknown. No much larger clonotype is one base removed from it; base qualities were not supplied.

The origin of this receptor is a woman aged 25 to 39 in good health and CMV-seronegative. Specimen: PBMCs. Recombination linked TRBV14 to TRBJ1-2; the D gene lacks a confident call. The DNA is TGTGCCAGCAGCCAGAGCGGGTGGAAGGGTGGCTACACCTTC. This encodes CASSQSGWKGGYTF.